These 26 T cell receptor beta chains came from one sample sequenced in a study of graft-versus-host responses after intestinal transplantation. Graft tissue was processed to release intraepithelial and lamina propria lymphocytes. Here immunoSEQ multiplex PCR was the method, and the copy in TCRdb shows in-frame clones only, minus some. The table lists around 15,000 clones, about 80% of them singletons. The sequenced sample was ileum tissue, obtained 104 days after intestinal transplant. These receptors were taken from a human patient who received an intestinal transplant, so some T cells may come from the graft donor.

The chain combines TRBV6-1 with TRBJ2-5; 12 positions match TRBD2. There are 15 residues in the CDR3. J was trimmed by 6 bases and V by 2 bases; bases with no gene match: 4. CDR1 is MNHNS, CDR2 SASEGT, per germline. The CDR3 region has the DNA TGTGCCAGCAGTGAACTAGCGGGAGGGCCACAGACCCAGTACTTC. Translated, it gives CASSELAGGPQTQYF.

The CDR3 protein is CASSPDSATGELFF. The CDR3 DNA reads TGTGCCAGCTCACCTGACAGTGCGACCGGGGAGCTGTTTTTT. The chain employs TRBV18 and TRBJ2-2; the D gene is possibly TRBD1 (5 bases). Trimming took off 3 bases at V and 5 bases at J, with 10 bases between the two ends. The CDR3 runs to 14 residues. Germline assignment: CDR1 KGHSH and CDR2 LQKENI.

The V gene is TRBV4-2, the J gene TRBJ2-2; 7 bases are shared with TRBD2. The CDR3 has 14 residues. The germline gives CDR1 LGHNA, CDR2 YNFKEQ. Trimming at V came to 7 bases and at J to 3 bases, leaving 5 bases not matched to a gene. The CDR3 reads CASTSGGDTGELFF. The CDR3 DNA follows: TGTGCCAGCACCTCGGGAGGAGACACCGGGGAGCTGTTTTTT.

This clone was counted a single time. CDR3 bases: TGTGCCAGCAGCCCCTGGACAGGGAGCAATGAGCAGTTCTTC. It translates to CASSPWTGSNEQFF. This chain connects TRBV7-6 to TRBJ2-1, with 8 bases identical to TRBD1. The V gene's germline CDR1 is SGHVS and CDR2 FNYEAQ. CDR3 size: 14 residues. With 5 bases clipped from V and 6 bases from J, the junction kept 6 bases outside the gene matches. The full variable domain, in which reference TRBV7-6 and TRBJ2-1 provide the parts outside the CDR3, is GAGVSQSPRYKVTKRGQDVALRCDPISGHVSLYWYRQALGQGPEFLTYFNYEAQQDKSGLPNDRFSAERPEGSISTLTIQRTEQRDSAMYRCASSPWTGSNEQFFGPGTRLTVL.

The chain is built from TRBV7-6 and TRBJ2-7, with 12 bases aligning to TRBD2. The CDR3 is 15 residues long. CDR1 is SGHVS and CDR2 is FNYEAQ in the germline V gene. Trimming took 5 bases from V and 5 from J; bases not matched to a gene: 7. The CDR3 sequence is CASSRLAGVVHEQYF. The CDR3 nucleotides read TGTGCCAGCAGCCGACTAGCGGGAGTGGTGCACGAGCAGTACTTC.

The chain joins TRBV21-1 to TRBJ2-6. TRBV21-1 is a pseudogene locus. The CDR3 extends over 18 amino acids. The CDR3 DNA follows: TGTGCCAGCATCTCGACGGGCAGGACCTTTCCTGGGGCCAACGTCCTGACTTTC. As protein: CASISTGRTFPGANVLTF.

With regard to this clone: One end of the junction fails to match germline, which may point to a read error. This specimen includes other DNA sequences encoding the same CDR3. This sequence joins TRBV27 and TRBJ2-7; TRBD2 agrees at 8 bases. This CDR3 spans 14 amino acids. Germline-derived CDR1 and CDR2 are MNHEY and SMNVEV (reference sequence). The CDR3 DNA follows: TGTGCCAGCAGTCCGGGAGGGGGGGCCTACGAGCAGTATTTC. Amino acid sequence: CASSPGGGAYEQYF.

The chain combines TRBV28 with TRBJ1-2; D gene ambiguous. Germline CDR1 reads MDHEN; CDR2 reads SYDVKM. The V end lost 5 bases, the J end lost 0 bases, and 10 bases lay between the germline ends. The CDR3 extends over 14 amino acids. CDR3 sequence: CASSDTTTNYGYTF. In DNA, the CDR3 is TGTGCCAGCAGTGACACTACAACTAACTATGGCTACACCTTC.

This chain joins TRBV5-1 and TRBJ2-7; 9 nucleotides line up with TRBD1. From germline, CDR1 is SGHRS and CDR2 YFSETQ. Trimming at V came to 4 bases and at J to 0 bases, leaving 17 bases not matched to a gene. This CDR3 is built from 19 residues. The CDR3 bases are TGCGCCAGCAGCATCAGGACAGGGGCGCACATTCTTGACTCCTACGAGCAGTACTTC. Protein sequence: CASSIRTGAHILDSYEQYF.

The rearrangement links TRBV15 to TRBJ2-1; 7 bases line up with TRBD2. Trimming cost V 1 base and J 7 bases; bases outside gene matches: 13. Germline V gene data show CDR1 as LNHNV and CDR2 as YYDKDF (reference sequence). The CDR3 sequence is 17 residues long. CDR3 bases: TGTGCCACCAGCAGAGCGGGATATAGGAGGGAGGGGAATGAGCAGTTCTTC. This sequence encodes CATSRAGYRREGNEQFF.

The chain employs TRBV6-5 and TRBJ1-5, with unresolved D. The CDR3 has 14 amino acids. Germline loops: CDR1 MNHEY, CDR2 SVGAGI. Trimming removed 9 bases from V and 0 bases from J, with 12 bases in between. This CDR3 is CASGGPYSNQPQHF. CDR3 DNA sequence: TGTGCCAGTGGCGGGCCGTATAGCAATCAGCCCCAGCATTTT.

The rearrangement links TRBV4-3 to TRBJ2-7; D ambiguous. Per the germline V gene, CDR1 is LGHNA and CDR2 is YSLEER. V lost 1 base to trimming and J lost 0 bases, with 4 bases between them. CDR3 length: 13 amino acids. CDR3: CASSQAHSYEQYF. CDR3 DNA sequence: TGCGCCAGCAGCCAAGCTCACTCCTACGAGCAGTACTTC.

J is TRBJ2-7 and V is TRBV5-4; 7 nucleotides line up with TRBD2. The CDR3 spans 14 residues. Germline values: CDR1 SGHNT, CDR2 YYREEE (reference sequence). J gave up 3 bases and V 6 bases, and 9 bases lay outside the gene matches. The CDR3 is CASKGAGPLYEQYF. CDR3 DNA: TGTGCCAGCAAGGGAGCGGGACCCCTCTACGAGCAGTACTTC.

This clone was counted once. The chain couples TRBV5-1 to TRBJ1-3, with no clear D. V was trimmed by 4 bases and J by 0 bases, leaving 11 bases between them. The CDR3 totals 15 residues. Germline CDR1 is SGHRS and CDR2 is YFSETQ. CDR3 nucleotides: TGCGCCAGCAGCCTGACCCGGGCCTCTGGAAACACCATATATTTT. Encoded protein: CASSLTRASGNTIYF.

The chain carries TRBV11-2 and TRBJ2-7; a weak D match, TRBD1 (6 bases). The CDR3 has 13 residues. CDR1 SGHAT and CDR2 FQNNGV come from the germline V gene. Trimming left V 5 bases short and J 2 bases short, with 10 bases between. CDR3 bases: TGTGCCAGCAGCGACAGGCCCGCCTACGAGCAGTACTTC. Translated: CASSDRPAYEQYF.

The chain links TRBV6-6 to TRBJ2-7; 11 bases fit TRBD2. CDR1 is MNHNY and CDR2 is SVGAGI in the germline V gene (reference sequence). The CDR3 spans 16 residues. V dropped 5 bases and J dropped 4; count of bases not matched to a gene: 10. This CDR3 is CASSLHLGLAVYEQYF. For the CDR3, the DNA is TGTGCCAGCAGTCTCCACCTGGGACTAGCGGTTTACGAGCAGTACTTC.

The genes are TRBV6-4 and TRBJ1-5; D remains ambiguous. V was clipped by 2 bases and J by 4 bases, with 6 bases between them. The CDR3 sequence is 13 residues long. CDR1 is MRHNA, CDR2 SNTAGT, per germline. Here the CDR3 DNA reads TGTGCCAGCAGTGACAGCGAGAATCAGCCCCAGCATTTT. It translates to CASSDSENQPQHF.

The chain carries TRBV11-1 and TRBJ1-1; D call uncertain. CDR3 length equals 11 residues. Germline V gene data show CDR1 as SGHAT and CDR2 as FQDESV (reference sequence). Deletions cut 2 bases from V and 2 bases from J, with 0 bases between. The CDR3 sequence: CASSLNTEAFF. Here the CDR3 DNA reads TGTGCCAGCAGCTTAAACACTGAAGCTTTCTTT.

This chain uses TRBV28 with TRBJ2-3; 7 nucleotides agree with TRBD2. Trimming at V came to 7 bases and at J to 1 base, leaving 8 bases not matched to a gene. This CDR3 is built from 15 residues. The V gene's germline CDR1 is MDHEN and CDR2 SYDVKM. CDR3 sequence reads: CASNPLAGGTDTQYF. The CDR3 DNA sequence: TGTGCCAGCAACCCTTTAGCGGGCGGCACAGATACGCAGTATTTT.

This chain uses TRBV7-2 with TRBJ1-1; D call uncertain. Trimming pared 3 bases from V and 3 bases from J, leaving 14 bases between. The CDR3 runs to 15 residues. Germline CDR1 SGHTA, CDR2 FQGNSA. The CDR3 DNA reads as TGTGCCAGCAGCTTGGTTGGCAGGTTATACACTGAAGCTTTCTTT. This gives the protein CASSLVGRLYTEAFF. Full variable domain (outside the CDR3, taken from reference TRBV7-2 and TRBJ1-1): GAGVSQSPSNKVTEKGKDVELRCDPISGHTALYWYRQSLGQGLEFLIYFQGNSAPDKSGLPSDRFSAERTGGSVSTLTIQRTQQEDSAVYLCASSLVGRLYTEAFFGQGTRLTVV.

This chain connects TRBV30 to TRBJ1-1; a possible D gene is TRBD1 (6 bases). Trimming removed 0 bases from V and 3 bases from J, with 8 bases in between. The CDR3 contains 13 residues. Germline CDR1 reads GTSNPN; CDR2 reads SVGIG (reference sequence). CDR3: CAWSVGGDTEAFF. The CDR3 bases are TGTGCCTGGAGTGTAGGGGGTGACACTGAAGCTTTCTTT. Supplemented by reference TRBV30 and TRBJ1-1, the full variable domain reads SQTIHQWPATLVQPVGSPLSLECTVEGTSNPNLYWYRQAAGRGLQLLFYSVGIGQISSEVPQNLSASRPQDRQFILSSKKLLLSDSGFYLCAWSVGGDTEAFFGQGTRLTVV.

CDR3 DNA: TGTGCCAGCAGTTACGGGGATTCACCCCTCCACTTT. It is translated as CASSYGDSPLHF. This chain connects TRBV6-5 to TRBJ1-6; D remains unclear. This CDR3 comprises 12 residues. The V end lost 2 bases, the J end lost 8 bases, and 4 bases lay between the germline ends. CDR1 and CDR2 from the germline V gene are MNHEY and SVGAGI.

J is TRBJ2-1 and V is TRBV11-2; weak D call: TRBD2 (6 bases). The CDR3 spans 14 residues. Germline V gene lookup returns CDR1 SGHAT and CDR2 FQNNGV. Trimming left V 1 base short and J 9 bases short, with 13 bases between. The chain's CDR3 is CASSLGAGWTEQFF. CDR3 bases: TGTGCCAGCAGCTTAGGGGCGGGATGGACTGAGCAGTTCTTC.

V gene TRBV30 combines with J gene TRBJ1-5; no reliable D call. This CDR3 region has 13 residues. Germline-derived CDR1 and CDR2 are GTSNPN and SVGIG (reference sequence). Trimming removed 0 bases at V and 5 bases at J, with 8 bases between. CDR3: CAWSVQRDQPQHF. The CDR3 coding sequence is TGTGCCTGGAGTGTACAAAGGGATCAGCCCCAGCATTTT.

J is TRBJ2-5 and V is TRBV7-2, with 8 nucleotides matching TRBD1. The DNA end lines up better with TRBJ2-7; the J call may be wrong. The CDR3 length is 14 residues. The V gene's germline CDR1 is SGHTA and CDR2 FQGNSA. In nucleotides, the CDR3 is TGTGCCAGCAGCTCTGGGACAGGCTCCTACGAGCAGTACTTC. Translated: CASSSGTGSYEQYF.

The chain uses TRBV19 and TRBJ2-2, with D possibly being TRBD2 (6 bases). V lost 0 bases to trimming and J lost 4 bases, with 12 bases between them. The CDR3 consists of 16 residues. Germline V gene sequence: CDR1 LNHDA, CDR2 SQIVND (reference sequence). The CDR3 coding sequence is TGTGCCAGTAGTATAGATAGGACGGGAGCCACCGGGGAGCTGTTTTTT. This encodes CASSIDRTGATGELFF.